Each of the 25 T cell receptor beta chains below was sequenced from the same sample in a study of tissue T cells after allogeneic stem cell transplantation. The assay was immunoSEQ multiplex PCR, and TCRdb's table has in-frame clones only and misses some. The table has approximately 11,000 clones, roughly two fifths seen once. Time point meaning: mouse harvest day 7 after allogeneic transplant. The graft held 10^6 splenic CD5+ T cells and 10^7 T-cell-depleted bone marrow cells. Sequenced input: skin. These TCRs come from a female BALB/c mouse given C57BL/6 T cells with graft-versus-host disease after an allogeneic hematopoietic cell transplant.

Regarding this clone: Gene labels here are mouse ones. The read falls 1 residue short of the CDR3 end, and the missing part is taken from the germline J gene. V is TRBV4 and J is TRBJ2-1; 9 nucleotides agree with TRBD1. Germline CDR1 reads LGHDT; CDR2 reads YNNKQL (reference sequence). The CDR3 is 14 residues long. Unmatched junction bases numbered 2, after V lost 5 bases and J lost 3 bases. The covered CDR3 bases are TGTGCCAGCAGCCGACAGGGGGTCTATGCTGAGCAGTTC. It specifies CASSRQGVYAEQF. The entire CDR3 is CASSRQGVYAEQFF.

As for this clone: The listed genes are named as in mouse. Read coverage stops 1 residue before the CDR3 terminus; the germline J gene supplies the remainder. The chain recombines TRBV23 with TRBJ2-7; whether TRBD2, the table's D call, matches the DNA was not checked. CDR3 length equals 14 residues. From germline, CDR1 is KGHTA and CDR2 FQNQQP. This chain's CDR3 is CSSSGGGRSYEQYF. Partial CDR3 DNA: TGCTCCAGCAGTGGGGGGGGGCGCTCCTATGAACAGTAC.

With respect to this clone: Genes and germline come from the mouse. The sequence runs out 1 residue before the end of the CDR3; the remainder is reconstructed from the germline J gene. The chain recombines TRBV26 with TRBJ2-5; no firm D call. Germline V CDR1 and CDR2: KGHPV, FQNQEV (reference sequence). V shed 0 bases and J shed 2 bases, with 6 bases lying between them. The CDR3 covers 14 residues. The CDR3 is CASSLSAGQDTQYF. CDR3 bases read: TGTGCCAGCAGTCTGTCCGCAGGCCAAGACACCCAGTAC.

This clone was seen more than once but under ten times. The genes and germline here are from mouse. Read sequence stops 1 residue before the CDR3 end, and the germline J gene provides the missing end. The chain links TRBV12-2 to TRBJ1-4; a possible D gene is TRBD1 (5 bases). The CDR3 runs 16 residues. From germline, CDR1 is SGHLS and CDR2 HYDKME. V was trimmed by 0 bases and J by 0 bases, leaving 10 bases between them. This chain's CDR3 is CASSLTGGISNERLFF. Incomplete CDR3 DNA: TGTGCCAGCTCTCTCACGGGGGGAATTTCCAACGAAAGATTATTT.

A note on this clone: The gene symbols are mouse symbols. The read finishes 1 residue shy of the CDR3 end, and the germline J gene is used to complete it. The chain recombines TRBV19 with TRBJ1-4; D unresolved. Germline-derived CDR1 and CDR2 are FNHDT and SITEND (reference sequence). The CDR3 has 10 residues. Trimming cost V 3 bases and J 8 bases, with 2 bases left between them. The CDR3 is CASSTERLFF. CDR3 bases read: TGTGCCAGCAGTACGGAAAGATTATTT.

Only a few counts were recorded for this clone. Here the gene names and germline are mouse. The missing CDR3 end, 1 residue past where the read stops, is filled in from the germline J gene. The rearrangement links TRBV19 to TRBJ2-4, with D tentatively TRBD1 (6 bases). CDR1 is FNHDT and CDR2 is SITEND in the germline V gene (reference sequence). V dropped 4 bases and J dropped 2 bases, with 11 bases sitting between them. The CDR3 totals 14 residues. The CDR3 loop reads CASSPGQFQNTLYF. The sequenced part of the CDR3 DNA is TGTGCCAGCAGTCCCGGACAGTTTCAAAACACCTTGTAC.

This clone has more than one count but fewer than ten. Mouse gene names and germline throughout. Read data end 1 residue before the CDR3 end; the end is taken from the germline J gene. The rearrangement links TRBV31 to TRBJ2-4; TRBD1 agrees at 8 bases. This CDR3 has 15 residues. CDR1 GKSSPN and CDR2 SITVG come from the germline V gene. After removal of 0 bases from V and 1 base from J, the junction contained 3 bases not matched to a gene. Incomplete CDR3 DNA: TGTGCCTGGAGTCTAGACAGGGGCGGTCAAAACACCTTGTAC. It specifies CAWSLDRGGQNTLY. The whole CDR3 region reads CAWSLDRGGQNTLYF. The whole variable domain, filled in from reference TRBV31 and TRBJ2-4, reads AQTIHQWPVAEIKAVGSPLSLGCTIKGKSSPNLYWYWQATGGTLQQLFYSITVGQVESVVQLNLSASRPKDDQFILSTEKLLLSHSGFYLCAWSLDRGGQNTLYFGAGTRLSVL.

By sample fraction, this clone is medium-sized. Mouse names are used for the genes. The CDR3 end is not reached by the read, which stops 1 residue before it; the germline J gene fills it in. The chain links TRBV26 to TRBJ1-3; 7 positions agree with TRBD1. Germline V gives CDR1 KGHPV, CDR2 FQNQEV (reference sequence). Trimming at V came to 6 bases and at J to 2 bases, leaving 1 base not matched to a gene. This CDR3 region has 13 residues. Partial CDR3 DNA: TGTGCCAGCAGGACAGGGACTGGAAATACGCTCTAT. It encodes CASRTGTGNTLY. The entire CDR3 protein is CASRTGTGNTLYF.

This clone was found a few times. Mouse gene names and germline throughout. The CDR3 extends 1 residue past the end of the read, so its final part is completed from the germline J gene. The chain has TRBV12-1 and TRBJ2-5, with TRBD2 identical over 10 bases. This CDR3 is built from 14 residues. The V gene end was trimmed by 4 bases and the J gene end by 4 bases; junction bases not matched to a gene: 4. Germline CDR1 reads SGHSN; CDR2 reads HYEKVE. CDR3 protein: CASSLTGGEDTQYF. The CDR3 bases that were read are TGTGCCAGCTCGCTTACTGGGGGGGAAGACACCCAGTAC.

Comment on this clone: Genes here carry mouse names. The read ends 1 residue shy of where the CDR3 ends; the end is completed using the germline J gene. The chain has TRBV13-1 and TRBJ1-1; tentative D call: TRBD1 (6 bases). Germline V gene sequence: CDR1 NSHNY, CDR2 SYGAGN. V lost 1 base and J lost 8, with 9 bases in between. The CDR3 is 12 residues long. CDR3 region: CASSDRGREVFF. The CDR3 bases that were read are TGTGCCAGCAGTGATAGGGGGAGGGAAGTCTTC.

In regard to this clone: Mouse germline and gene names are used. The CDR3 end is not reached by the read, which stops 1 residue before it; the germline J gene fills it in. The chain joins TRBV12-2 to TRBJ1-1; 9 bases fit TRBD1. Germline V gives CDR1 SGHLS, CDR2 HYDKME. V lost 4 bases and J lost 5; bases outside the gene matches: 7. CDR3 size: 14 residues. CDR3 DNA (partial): TGTGCCAGCTCCCAGGGACAGGGAGGGACAGAAGTCTTC. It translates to CASSQGQGGTEVF. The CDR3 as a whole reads CASSQGQGGTEVFF.

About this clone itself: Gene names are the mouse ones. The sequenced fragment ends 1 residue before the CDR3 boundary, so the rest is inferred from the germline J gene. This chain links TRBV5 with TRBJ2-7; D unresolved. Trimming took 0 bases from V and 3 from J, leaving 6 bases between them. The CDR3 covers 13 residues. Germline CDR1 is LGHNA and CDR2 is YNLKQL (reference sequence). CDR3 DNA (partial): TGTGCCAGCAGCCAAGATTACAGCTATGAACAGTAC. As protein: CASSQDYSYEQY. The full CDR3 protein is CASSQDYSYEQYF.

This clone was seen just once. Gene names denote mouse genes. The DNA read from the CDR3 is TGTGCCAGCAGCCAAGATTCGAAGGTGGACACCCAGTAC. The encoded protein is CASSQDSKVDTQY. Given in full, the CDR3 is CASSQDSKVDTQYF. This chain joins TRBV5 and TRBJ2-5; D gene ambiguous. Sequencing ends 1 residue short of the CDR3 end; the germline J gene provides the rest. V lost 0 bases, J lost 6 bases, and 10 bases lay in between. Germline CDR1 LGHNA, CDR2 YNLKQL (reference sequence). CDR3 length: 14 amino acids.

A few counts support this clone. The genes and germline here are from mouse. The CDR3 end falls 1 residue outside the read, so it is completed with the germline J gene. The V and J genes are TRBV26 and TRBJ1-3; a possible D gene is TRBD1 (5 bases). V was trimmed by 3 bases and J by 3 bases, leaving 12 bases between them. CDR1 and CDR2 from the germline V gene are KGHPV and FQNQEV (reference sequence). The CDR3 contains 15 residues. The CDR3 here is CASSLNGALGNTLYF. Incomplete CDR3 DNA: TGTGCCAGCAGTCTTAATGGGGCGCTTGGAAATACGCTCTAT.

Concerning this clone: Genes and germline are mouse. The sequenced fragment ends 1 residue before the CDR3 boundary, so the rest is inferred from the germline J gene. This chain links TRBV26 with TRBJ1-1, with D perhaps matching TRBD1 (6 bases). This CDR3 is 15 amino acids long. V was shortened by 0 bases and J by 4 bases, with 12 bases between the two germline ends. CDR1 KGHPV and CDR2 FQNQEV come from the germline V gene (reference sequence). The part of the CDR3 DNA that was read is TGTGCCAGCAGTCTGTCGTACGGCAGGGGCACAGAAGTCTTC. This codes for CASSLSYGRGTEVF. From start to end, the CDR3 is CASSLSYGRGTEVFF.

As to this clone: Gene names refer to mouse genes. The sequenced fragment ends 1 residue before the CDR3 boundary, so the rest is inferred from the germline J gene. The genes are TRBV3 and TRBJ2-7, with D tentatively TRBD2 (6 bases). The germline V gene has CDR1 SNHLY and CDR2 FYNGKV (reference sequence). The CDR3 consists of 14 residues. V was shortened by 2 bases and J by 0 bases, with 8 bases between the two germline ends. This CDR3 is CASSLMGVSYEQYF. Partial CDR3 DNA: TGTGCCAGCAGCTTAATGGGGGTCTCCTATGAACAGTAC.

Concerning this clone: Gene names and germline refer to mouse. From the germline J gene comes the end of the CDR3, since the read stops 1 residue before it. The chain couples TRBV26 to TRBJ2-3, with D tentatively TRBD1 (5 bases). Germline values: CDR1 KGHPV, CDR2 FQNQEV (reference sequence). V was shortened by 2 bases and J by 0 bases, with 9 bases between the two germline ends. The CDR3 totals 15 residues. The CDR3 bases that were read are TGTGCCAGCAGTCTGAGGACATCTAGTGCAGAAACGCTGTAT. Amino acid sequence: CASSLRTSSAETLY. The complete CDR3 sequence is CASSLRTSSAETLYF.

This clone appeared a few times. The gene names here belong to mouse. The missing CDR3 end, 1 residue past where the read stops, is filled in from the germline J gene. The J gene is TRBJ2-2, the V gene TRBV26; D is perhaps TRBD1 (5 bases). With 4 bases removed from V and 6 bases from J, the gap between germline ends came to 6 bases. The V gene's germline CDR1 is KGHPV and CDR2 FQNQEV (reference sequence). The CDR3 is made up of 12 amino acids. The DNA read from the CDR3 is TGTGCCAGCAGTCGAGGGGCCGGGCAGCTCTAC. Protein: CASSRGAGQLY. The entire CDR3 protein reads CASSRGAGQLYF. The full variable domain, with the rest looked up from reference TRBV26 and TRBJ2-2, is NSKVIQTPRYLVKGQGQKAKMRCIPEKGHPVVFWYQQNKNNEFKFLINFQNQEVLQQIDMTEKRFSAECPSNSPCSLEIQSSEAGDSALYLCASSRGAGQLYFGEGSKLTVL.

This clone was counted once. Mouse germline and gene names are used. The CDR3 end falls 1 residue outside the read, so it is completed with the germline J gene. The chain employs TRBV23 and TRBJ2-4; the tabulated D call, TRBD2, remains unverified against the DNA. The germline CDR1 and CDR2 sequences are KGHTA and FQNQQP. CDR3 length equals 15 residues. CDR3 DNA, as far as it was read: TGCTCCAGCAGTCAAATGGGGGGGCGCCAAAACACCTTGTAC. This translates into CSSSQMGGRQNTLY. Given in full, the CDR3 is CSSSQMGGRQNTLYF.

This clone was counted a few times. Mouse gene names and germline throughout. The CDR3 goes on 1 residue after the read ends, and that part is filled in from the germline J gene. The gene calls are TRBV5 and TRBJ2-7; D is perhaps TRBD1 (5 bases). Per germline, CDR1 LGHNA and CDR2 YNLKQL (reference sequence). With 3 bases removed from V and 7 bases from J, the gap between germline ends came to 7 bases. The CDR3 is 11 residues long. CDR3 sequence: CASSHWTEQYF. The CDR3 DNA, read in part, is TGTGCCAGCAGCCACTGGACAGAACAGTAC.

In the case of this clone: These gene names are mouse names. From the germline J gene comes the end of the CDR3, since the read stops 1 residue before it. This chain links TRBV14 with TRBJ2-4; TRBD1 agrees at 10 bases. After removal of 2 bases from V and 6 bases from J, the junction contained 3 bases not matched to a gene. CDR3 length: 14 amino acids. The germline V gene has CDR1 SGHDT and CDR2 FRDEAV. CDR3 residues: CASSFGQGGNTLYF. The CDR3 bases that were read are TGTGCCAGCAGTTTTGGACAGGGGGGGAACACCTTGTAC.

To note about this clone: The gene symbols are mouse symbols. CDR3 loop: CASSVGGVYEQYF. The part of the CDR3 DNA that was read is TGTGCAAGCAGCGTGGGGGGAGTGTATGAACAGTAC. The gene calls are TRBV16 and TRBJ2-7; 7 positions match TRBD2. The read stops 1 residue short of the end of the CDR3; the missing end is completed from the germline J gene. The CDR3 consists of 13 residues. Germline assignment: CDR1 SGHSA and CDR2 FRNQAP. V was clipped by 5 bases and J by 4 bases; unmatched bases: 5.

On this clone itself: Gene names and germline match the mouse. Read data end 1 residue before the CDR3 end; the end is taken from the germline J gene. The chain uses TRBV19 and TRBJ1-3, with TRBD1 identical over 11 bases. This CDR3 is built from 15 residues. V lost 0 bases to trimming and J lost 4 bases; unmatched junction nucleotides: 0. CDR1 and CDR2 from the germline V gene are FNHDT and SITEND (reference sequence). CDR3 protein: CASSIGTGGGNTLYF. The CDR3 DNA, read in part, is TGTGCCAGCAGTATAGGGACAGGGGGCGGAAATACGCTCTAT.

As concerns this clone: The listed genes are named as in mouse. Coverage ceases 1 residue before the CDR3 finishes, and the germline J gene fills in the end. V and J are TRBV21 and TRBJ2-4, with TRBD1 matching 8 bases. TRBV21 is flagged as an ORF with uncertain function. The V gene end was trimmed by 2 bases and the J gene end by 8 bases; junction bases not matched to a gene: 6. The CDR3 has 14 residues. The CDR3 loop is CASSQERTGGTLYF. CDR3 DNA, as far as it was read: TGTGCTAGCAGTCAAGAAAGAACAGGGGGCACCTTGTAC.

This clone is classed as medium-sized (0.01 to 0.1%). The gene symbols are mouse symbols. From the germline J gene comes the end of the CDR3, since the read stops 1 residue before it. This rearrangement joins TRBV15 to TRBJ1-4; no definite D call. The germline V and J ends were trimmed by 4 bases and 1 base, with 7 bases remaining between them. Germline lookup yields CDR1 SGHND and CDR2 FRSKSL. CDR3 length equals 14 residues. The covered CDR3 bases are TGTGCCAGCAGTTCCGACACTTCCAACGAAAGATTATTT. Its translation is CASSSDTSNERLF. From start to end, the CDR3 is CASSSDTSNERLFF.